This T cell receptor (beta chain) was obtained from a study of T cells in Graves' hyperthyroidism and ophthalmopathy. Study-wide findings and caveats: Among thyroid clonotypes expanded above 0.001, most also appeared in blood. Ophthalmopathy got predicted by the model a median approximately 6 months before its onset.

There were TCR beta CDR3 regions amplified from RNA transcripts. In the first-round RT-PCR of the TCR CDR3, the HTBI primer set was used. TCRdb re-derived calls from the multiplex PCR reads in MiXCR, one entry per CDR3 protein. The sample records 600,000 or so distinct CDR3 sequences, more than 13% being singletons. This clonotype appeared a few times. The antigen remains unidentified. V lost 2 bases to trimming and J lost 3 bases; unmatched junction nucleotides: 4. This CDR3 is built from 14 residues. Germline CDR1 and CDR2: GTSNPN and SVGIG (reference sequence). Subjects with ophthalmopathy showed a Clinical Activity Score no lower than 3, a NOSPECS grade no lower than 4, and a duration shorter than 3 months. Diagnoses rested on clinical symptoms, serum thyroxine and TRAb, thyroid ultrasound and orbital computed tomography.

The TCR sequence derives from a woman in her late teens or twenties with Graves' ophthalmopathy. The chain is built from TRBV30 and TRBJ2-1; 7 bases match TRBD2. The sequenced sample was blood. The CDR3 is CAWSTSAIYNEQFF. The CDR3 DNA reads TGTGCCTGGAGTACTAGCGCTATCTACAATGAGCAGTTCTTC.